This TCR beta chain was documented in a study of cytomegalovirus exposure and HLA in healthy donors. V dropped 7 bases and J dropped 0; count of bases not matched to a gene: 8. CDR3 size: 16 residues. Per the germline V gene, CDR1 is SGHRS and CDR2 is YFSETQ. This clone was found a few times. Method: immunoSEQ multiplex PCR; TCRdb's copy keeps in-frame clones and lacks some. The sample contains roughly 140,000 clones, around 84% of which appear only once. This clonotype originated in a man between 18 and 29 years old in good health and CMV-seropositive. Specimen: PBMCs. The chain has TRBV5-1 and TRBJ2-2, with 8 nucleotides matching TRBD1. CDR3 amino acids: CASRTQQGANTGELFF. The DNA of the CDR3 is TGCGCCAGCCGTACCCAACAGGGGGCGAACACCGGGGAGCTGTTTTTT.